The rows below give T cell receptor beta chains drawn from one sample of a study of T cells after yellow fever vaccination. One entry per CDR3 protein, called by TCRdb with MiXCR from the 5' RACE reads. The table lists 250,000 to 300,000 distinct CDR3 sequences, approximately 5.2% of them singletons, with about 3.5% in the top ten. This sample comprised CD4+ T cells sorted from PBMCs, obtained on the day of the yellow fever booster vaccination. These receptors were taken from a man aged 18 to 29 who received the YFV17D yellow fever vaccine. Each CDR3 is given with its conserved first and last residue. Each record gives: V gene, D gene, J gene, clone size, CDR3 protein, CDR3 DNA. A D gene is named only where the DNA matches it firmly. Expanded clones are given a class, and other clones once, few, many or no size at all.

>TRBV12-3/TRBV12-4|.|TRBJ2-7|few
CASSDRGREYF
TGTGCCAGCAGTGACCGGGGCAGGGAGTACTTC
>TRBV7-2|.|TRBJ1-1|.
CASTKVGGAAPKTEAFF
TGTGCCAGCACCAAAGTCGGGGGCGCCGCACCGAAGACTGAAGCTTTCTTT
>TRBV12-3/TRBV12-4|.|TRBJ1-5|.
CASGGREDQPQHF
TGTGCCAGCGGCGGCAGAGAGGATCAGCCCCAGCATTTT
>TRBV5-4|TRBD2|TRBJ2-5|.
CASSLGTSGGRQETQYF
TGTGCCAGCAGCTTGGGGACTAGCGGGGGCAGACAAGAGACCCAGTACTTC
>TRBV30|.|TRBJ1-3|few
CAWSGRDSGNTIYF
TGTGCCTGGAGTGGGAGGGACTCTGGAAACACCATATATTTT
>TRBV15|TRBD1|TRBJ2-3|many
CATSGRDRDTDTQYF
TGTGCCACCAGCGGCCGGGACAGGGACACAGATACGCAGTATTTT
>TRBV23-1|TRBD1|TRBJ2-3|.
CASPTLQGATDTQYF
TGCGCCAGCCCCACACTACAGGGGGCGACAGATACGCAGTATTTT
>TRBV20-1|.|TRBJ2-5|many
CSASGSLGRTQYF
TGCAGTGCGAGTGGGTCGCTCGGGCGGACCCAGTACTTC
>TRBV7-8|TRBD2|TRBJ2-7|many
CASSLREGTSYEQYF
TGTGCCAGCAGCTTACGGGAGGGGACCTCCTACGAGCAGTACTTC
>TRBV5-1|TRBD1|TRBJ1-1|few
CASSSQGQGNTEAFF
TGCGCCAGCAGCTCACAAGGACAGGGAAACACTGAAGCTTTCTTT
>TRBV5-1|.|TRBJ2-2|few
CASRPGQSTGELFF
TGCGCCAGCAGACCCGGGCAGTCCACCGGGGAGCTGTTTTTT
>TRBV28|.|TRBJ1-4|many
CASSPGAGYEKLFF
TGTGCCAGCAGCCCCGGCGCAGGATATGAAAAACTGTTTTTT
>TRBV7-9|.|TRBJ1-2|few
CASSEGVYGYTF
TGTGCCAGCAGCGAGGGGGTCTATGGCTACACCTTC
>TRBV7-9|.|TRBJ2-5|medium-sized
CASSYWAVQETQYF
TGTGCCAGCAGCTATTGGGCCGTGCAAGAGACCCAGTACTTC
>TRBV4-1|.|TRBJ1-4|few
CASSQVGRGYVHGEKLFF
TGCGCCAGCAGCCAAGTTGGAAGGGGTTACGTTCATGGTGAAAAACTGTTTTTT
>TRBV5-1|.|TRBJ2-3|few
CASSAEVDFTDTQYF
TGCGCCAGCAGCGCGGAGGTGGATTTCACAGATACGCAGTATTTT
>TRBV10-1|.|TRBJ1-6|few
CASSAGGYNSPLHF
TGCGCCAGCAGTGCGGGGGGGTATAATTCACCCCTCCACTTT
>TRBV6-1|.|TRBJ2-1|few
CATPRGLSNNEQFF
TGTGCCACCCCAAGGGGACTCTCAAACAATGAGCAGTTCTTC
>TRBV5-1|.|TRBJ2-2|.
CASSLAKNTGELFF
TGCGCCAGCAGCTTGGCTAAGAACACCGGGGAGCTGTTTTTT
>TRBV3-1|TRBD1|TRBJ2-2|.
CASSRGQGGLFF
TGTGCCAGCAGTCGTGGACAGGGTGGTCTGTTTTTT
>TRBV7-2|.|TRBJ2-5|few
CASSKVRGAETQYF
TGTGCCAGCAGCAAAGTACGGGGGGCGGAGACCCAGTACTTC
>TRBV7-7|.|TRBJ2-3|many
CASSSRGHTDTQYF
TGTGCTAGCAGCTCCCGGGGCCACACAGATACGCAGTATTTT
>TRBV10-3|TRBD2|TRBJ2-1|few
CATVTSGGAGYNEQFF
TGTGCCACTGTGACTAGCGGGGGGGCGGGATACAATGAGCAGTTCTTC
>TRBV18|TRBD2|TRBJ2-1|.
CASSPPTGGLIRNEQFF
TGTGCCAGCTCACCACCGACGGGGGGACTAATCCGCAATGAGCAGTTCTTC
>TRBV5-1|.|TRBJ2-2|few
CASSLAGASPPGELFF
TGCGCCAGCAGCTTGGCCGGGGCTAGTCCGCCCGGGGAGCTGTTTTTT